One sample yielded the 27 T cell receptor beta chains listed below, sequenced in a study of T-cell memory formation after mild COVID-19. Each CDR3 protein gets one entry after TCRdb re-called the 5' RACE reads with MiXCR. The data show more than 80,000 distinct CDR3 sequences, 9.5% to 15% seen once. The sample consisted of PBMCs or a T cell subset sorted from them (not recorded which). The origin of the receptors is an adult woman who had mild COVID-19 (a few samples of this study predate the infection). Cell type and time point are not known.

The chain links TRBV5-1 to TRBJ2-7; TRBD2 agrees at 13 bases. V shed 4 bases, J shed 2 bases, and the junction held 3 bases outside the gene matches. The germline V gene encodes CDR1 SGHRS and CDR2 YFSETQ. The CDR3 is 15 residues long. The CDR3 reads CASSHGTSGTYEQYF. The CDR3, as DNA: TGCGCCAGCAGCCACGGGACTAGCGGGACCTACGAGCAGTACTTC.

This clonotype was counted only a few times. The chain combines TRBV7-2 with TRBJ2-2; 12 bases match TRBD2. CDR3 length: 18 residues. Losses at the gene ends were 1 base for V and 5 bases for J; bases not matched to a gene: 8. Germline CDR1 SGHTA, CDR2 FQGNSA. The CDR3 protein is CASSLERLAGEWTGELFF. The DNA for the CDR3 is TGTGCCAGCAGCTTAGAAAGACTAGCGGGAGAATGGACCGGGGAGCTGTTTTTT.

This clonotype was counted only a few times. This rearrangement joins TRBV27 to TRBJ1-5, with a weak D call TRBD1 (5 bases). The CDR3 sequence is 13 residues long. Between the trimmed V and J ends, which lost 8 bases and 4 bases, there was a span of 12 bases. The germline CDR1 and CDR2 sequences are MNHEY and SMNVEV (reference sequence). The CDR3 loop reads CASQGAGNQPQHF. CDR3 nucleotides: TGTGCCAGCCAGGGAGCGGGTAATCAGCCCCAGCATTTT.

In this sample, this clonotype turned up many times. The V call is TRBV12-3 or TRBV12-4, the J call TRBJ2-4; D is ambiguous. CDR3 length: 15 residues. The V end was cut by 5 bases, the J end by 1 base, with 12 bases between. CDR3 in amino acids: CASSPGRRAKNIQYF. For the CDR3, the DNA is TGTGCCAGCAGTCCTGGTCGCCGCGCCAAAAACATTCAGTACTTC.

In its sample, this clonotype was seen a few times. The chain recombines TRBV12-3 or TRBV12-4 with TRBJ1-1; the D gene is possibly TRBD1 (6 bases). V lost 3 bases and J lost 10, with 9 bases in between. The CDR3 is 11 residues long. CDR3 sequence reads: CASSLRDTAFF. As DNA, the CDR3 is TGTGCCAGCAGTTTGCGGGACACAGCTTTCTTT.

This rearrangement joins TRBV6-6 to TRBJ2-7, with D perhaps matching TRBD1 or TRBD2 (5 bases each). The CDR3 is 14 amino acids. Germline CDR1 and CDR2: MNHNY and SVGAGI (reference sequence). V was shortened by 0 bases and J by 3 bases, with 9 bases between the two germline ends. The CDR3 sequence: CASSYSEGFYEQYF. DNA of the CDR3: TGTGCCAGCAGTTACTCTGAGGGGTTCTACGAGCAGTACTTC.

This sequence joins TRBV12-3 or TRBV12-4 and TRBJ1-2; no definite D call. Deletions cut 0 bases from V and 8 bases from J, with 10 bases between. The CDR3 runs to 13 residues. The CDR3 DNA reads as TGTGCCAGCAGTTTAGCACTGGTAGGGGGCTACACCTTC. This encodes CASSLALVGGYTF.

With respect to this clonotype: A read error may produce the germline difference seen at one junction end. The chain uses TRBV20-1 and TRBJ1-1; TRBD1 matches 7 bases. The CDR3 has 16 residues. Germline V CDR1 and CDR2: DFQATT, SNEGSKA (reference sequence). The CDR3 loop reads CSARDRVRDIYTEAFF. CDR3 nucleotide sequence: TGCAGTGCTCGAGACAGGGTTAGGGACATTTACACTGAAGCTTTCTTT.

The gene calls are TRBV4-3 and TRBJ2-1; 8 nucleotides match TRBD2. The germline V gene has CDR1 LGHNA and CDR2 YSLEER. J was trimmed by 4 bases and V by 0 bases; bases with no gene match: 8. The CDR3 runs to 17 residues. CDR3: CASSQDTREGRYNEQFF. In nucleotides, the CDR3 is TGCGCCAGCAGCCAAGATACACGGGAGGGCCGGTACAATGAGCAGTTCTTC.

The CDR3 coding sequence is TGTGCCAGCAGTTTAAGGGCAGGGCTCGGGGAGCTGTTTTTT. Amino acids: CASSLRAGLGELFF. V is TRBV27 and J is TRBJ2-2; maybe TRBD1 (5 bases). Germline loops: CDR1 MNHEY, CDR2 SMNVEV (reference sequence). The CDR3 contains 14 residues. Trimming pared 2 bases from V and 7 bases from J, leaving 11 bases between.

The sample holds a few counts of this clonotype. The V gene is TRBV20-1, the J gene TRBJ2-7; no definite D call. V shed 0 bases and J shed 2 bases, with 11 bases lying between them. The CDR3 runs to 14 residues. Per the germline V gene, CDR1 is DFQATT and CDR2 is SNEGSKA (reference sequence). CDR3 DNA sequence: TGCAGTGCTAGAGATATCGATCTCACCTACGAGCAGTACTTC. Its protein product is CSARDIDLTYEQYF.

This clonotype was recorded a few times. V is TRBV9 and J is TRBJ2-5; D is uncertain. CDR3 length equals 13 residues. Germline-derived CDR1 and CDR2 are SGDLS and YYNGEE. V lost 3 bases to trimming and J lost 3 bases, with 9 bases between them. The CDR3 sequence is CASSDVFKETQYF. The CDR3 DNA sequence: TGTGCCAGCAGCGACGTCTTTAAAGAGACCCAGTACTTC. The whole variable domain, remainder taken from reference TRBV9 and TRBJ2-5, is DSGVTQTPKHLITATGQRVTLRCSPRSGDLSVYWYQQSLDQGLQFLIQYYNGEERAKGNILERFSAQQFPDLHSELNLSSLELGDSALYFCASSDVFKETQYFGPGTRLLVL.

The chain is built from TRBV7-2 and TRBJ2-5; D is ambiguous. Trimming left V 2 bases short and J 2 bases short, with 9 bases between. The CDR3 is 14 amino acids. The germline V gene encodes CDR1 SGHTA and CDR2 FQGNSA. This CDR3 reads CASSLSNGQETQYF. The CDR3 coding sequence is TGTGCCAGCAGCTTAAGCAATGGGCAAGAGACCCAGTACTTC.

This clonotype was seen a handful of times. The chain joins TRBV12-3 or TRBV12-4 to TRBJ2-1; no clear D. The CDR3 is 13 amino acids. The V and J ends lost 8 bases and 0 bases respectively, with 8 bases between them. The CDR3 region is CASGTSSYNEQFF. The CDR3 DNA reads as TGTGCCAGCGGTACAAGCTCCTACAATGAGCAGTTCTTC.

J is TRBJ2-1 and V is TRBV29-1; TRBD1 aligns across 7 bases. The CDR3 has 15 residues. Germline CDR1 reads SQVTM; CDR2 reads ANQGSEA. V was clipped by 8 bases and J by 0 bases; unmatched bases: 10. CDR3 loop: CSQIPGQSSYNEQFF. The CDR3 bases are TGCAGCCAAATCCCGGGACAGAGCTCCTACAATGAGCAGTTCTTC.

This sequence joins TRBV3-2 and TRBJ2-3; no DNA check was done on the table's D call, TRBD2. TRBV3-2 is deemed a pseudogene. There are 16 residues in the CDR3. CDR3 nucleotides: TGTGCCAGCAGCCAACCTTGGACTCCATCCGCAGATACGCAGTATTTT. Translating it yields CASSQPWTPSADTQYF.

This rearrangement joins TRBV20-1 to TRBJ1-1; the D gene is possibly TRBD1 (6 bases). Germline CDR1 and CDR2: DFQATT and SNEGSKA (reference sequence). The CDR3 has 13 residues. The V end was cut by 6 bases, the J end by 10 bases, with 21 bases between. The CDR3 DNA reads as TGCAGTGCGACCGGGAGCCGGGGGGCGGGAGCTTTCTTT. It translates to CSATGSRGAGAFF.

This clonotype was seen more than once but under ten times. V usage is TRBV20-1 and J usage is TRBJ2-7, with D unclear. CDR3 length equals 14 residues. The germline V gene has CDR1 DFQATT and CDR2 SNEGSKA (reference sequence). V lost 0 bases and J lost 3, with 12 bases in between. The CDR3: CSARDPTAVYEQYF. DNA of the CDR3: TGCAGTGCTAGAGATCCGACTGCAGTCTACGAGCAGTACTTC.

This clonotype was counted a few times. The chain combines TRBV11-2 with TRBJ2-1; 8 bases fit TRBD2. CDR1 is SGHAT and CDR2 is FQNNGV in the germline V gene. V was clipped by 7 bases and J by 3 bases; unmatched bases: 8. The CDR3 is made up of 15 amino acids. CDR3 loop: CASIPVAGYYNEQFF. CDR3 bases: TGTGCCAGCATCCCAGTAGCGGGGTACTACAATGAGCAGTTCTTC.

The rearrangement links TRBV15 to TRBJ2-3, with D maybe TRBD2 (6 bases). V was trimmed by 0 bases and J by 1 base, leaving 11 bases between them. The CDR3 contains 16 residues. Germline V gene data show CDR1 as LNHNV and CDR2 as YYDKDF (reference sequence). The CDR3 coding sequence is TGTGCCACCAGCAGAGATCTTACGGGGGGCACAGATACGCAGTATTTT. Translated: CATSRDLTGGTDTQYF.

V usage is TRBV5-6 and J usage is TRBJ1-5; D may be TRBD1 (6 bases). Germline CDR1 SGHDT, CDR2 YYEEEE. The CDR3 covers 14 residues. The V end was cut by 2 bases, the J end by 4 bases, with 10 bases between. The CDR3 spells CASSFGTFNQPQHF. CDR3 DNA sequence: TGTGCCAGCAGCTTTGGGACATTTAATCAGCCCCAGCATTTT.

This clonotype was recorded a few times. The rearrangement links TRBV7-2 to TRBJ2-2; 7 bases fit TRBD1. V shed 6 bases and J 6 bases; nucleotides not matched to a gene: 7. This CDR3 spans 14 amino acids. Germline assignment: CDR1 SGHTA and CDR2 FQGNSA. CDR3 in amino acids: CASSLTGVPGELFF. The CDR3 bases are TGTGCCAGCAGTCTTACAGGGGTCCCCGGGGAGCTGTTTTTT.

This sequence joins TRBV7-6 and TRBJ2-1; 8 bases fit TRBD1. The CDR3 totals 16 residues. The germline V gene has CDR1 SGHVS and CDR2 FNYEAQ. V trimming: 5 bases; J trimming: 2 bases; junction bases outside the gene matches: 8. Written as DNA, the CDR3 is TGTGCCAGCAGCCCAGGACAGGGACGGACCTACAATGAGCAGTTCTTC. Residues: CASSPGQGRTYNEQFF.

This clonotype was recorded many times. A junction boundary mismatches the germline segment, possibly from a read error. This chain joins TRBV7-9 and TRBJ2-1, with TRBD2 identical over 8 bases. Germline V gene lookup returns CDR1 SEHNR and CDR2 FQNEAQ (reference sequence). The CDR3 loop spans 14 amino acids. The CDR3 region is CASRLERELAEQFF. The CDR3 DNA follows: TGTGCCAGCAGATTAGAGCGGGAGTTGGCTGAGCAGTTCTTC.

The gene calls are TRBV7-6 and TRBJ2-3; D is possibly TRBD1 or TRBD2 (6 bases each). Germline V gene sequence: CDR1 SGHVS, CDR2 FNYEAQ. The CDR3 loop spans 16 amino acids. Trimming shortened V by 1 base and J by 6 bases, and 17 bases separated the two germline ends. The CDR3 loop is CASSLVAGGRLDTQYF. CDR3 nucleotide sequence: TGTGCCAGCAGCTTAGTTGCCGGGGGCCGATTGGATACGCAGTATTTT.

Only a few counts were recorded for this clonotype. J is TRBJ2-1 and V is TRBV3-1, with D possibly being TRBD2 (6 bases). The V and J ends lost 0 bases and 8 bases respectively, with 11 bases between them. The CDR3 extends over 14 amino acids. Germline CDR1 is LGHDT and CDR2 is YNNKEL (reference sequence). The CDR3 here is CASSQDFRGDEQFF. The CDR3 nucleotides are TGTGCCAGCAGCCAAGATTTTCGCGGGGATGAGCAGTTCTTC.

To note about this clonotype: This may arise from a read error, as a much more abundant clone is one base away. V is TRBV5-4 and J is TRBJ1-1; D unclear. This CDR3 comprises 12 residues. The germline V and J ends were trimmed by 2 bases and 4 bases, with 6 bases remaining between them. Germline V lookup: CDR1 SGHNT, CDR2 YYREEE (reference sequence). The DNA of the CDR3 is TGTGCCAGCAGCTTCGCGAGCACTGAAGCTTTCTTT. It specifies CASSFASTEAFF.